The 2 T cell receptor beta chains given below trace back to one sample, sequenced in a study of graft-versus-host responses after intestinal transplantation. TCRdb's table, derived via immunoSEQ multiplex PCR, lists solely in-frame clones and lacks some. The table has about 100,000 clones, more than 85% seen once. Their target antigens are unknown. The sample consisted of unstimulated CD4+ T cells sorted from spleen or lymph node cells, taken before intestinal transplant. These TCRs come from a human donor who received an intestinal transplant.

The chain combines TRBV11-2 with TRBJ2-7; 8 nucleotides match TRBD2. This CDR3 region has 16 residues. J was trimmed by 7 bases and V by 3 bases; bases with no gene match: 14. Germline V gene lookup returns CDR1 SGHAT and CDR2 FQNNGV. The CDR3 loop is CASSFRFVRGVMEQYF. In DNA form, the CDR3 reads TGTGCCAGCAGCTTCCGGTTCGTGCGGGGGGTAATGGAGCAGTACTTC.

The chain employs TRBV7-9 and TRBJ2-7, with D tentatively TRBD2 (6 bases). Germline CDR1 is SEHNR and CDR2 is FQNEAQ (reference sequence). CDR3 size: 16 residues. V was pared by 1 base and J by 0 bases, with 13 bases between. CDR3 amino acids: CASSLVGRGSSYEQYF. CDR3 nucleotide sequence: TGTGCCAGCAGCTTAGTTGGTCGGGGGAGCTCCTACGAGCAGTACTTC.